A selection of T cell receptor beta chains follows, all from one sample in a study of blood T cell repertoires in COVID-19. The data were produced by immunoSEQ multiplex PCR, yet TCRdb's version contains in-frame clones alone and is incomplete. The sample has approximately 230,000 clones; about 80% are singletons. Sequenced material: peripheral blood. The receptors come from a man older than 75 with acute or convalescent COVID-19. Both conserved end residues are part of each CDR3. The order of the fields is V gene, CDR3 length, clone size, D gene, J gene, CDR3 DNA, CDR3 protein. D genes are given only for firm matches. For some rows the clone size is stated as once, few or many, or as a class when expanded; others skip it.

TRBV18	15	NA	TRBD1	TRBJ1-5	TGTGCCAGCTCACCTGGGAGACAGGGCGGCCAGCCCCAGCATTTT	CASSPGRQGGQPQHF
TRBV5-4	14	few	NA	TRBJ1-1	TGTGCCAGCAGCCTCTCGAGGATGAACACTGAAGCTTTCTTT	CASSLSRMNTEAFF
TRBV3-1/TRBV3-2	12	NA	TRBD2	TRBJ2-1	TGTGCCAGCAGCCAGAGACTAGCGGAACAGTTCTTC	CASSQRLAEQFF
TRBV29-1	15	NA	TRBD1	TRBJ2-3	TGCAGCTCCTCCCCGACAGGGATAGGGACAGATACGCAGTATTTT	CSSSPTGIGTDTQYF
TRBV27	13	NA	TRBD1	TRBJ2-3	TGTGCCAGTCACGACAGGGGGGGAGATACGCAGTATTTT	CASHDRGGDTQYF
TRBV5-1	16	NA	TRBD1	TRBJ2-3	TGCGCCAGCAGCTTGGCCCGGGACAGGGGGCTGGATACGCAGTATTTT	CASSLARDRGLDTQYF
TRBV25-1	14	NA	TRBD1	TRBJ2-3	TGTGCCAGCAGCCCCGGGACAGGAGCAGATACGCAGTATTTT	CASSPGTGADTQYF
TRBV27	16	NA	NA	TRBJ2-6	TGTGCCAGCAGTCTGCTCTCTACAGCTGGGGCCAACGTCCTGACTTTC	CASSLLSTAGANVLTF
TRBV6-6	16	NA	TRBD1	TRBJ1-5	TGTGCCAGCAGTTACCCTGGACAGGTTAGCAATCAGCCCCAGCATTTT	CASSYPGQVSNQPQHF
TRBV11-2	16	NA	TRBD1	TRBJ2-6	TGTGCCAGCAGCACACAGACAGGGTATGGGGCCAACGTCCTGACTTTC	CASSTQTGYGANVLTF
TRBV30	15	few	NA	TRBJ1-5	TGTGCCTGGAGTGCTAAGGGAGGAGGCAATCAGCCCCAGCATTTT	CAWSAKGGGNQPQHF
TRBV19	14	once	NA	TRBJ1-1	TGTGCCAGTAGTCGTATTCGGGGTTCCACTGAAGCTTTCTTT	CASSRIRGSTEAFF
TRBV2	14	few	TRBD2	TRBJ2-1	TGTGCCATCCCCGGGACTAGCGGGATGGATGAGCAGTTCTTC	CAIPGTSGMDEQFF
TRBV7-9	15	NA	TRBD1	TRBJ1-1	TGTGCCAGCAGCCCATGGGACAGGAGGTTCACTGAAGCTTTCTTT	CASSPWDRRFTEAFF
TRBV7-2	13	once	TRBD1	TRBJ2-7	TGTGCCAGCAGCCCCCCAGGGGGTCACGAGCAGTACTTC	CASSPPGGHEQYF
TRBV11-2	14	many	NA	TRBJ2-7	TGTGCCAGCAGTTTTGCCGGGAGCTCCTACGAGCAGTACTTC	CASSFAGSSYEQYF
TRBV5-1	18	NA	TRBD2	TRBJ2-3	TGCGCCAGCAGCGAGGGGACTAGCGGGAGAGGTAGCACAGATACGCAGTATTTT	CASSEGTSGRGSTDTQYF
TRBV3-1/TRBV3-2	16	few	TRBD2	TRBJ2-1	TGTGCCAGCAGCCAAGATGGCGGGAGGCGCTTGACTGAGCAGTTCTTC	CASSQDGGRRLTEQFF
TRBV7-9	19	few	TRBD2	TRBJ2-2	TGTGCCAGCAGCTCGATAAGGACTAGCGGGGCCGAGAACACCGGGGAGCTGTTTTTT	CASSSIRTSGAENTGELFF
TRBV5-1	16	NA	NA	TRBJ2-3	TGCGCCAGCAGCTTGGACCTCCAGGGTAGCACAGATACGCAGTATTTT	CASSLDLQGSTDTQYF
TRBV10-3	15	NA	NA	TRBJ2-7	TGTGCCATCAAAGGGCGGGATTGGGATTCCTACGAGCAGTACTTC	CAIKGRDWDSYEQYF
TRBV28	15	NA	TRBD1	TRBJ1-4	TGTGCCAGCAGAGCGACAGGGGGCGCGTCCGAAAAACTGTTTTTT	CASRATGGASEKLFF
TRBV27	16	once	TRBD2	TRBJ2-2	TGTGCCAGCAGGGATAGACTAGCGGGGGGGCCCGGGGAGCTGTTTTTT	CASRDRLAGGPGELFF
TRBV19	15	NA	NA	TRBJ2-3	TGTGCCAGTAGTACTTACAGGGTCGGGGCAGATACGCAGTATTTT	CASSTYRVGADTQYF
TRBV27	15	NA	NA	TRBJ2-7	TGTGCCAGCAGTTGGGGGGGGGCGATGGGCAACGAGCAGTACTTC	CASSWGGAMGNEQYF
TRBV9	15	NA	TRBD1	TRBJ1-6	TGTGCCAGCAGCGTATTGGGACAGGGGGATTCACCCCTCCACTTT	CASSVLGQGDSPLHF
TRBV7-2	16	NA	NA	TRBJ2-1	TGTGCCAGCAGCTTATATACAGCCGCCCAACCCAATGAGCAGTTCTTC	CASSLYTAAQPNEQFF
TRBV28	15	NA	NA	TRBJ1-2	TGTGCCAGCAGCCCCGGGGTGCGAGTAAGCTATGGCTACACCTTC	CASSPGVRVSYGYTF
TRBV5-4	14	few	TRBD2	TRBJ2-5	TGTGCCAGCAGCGGGGGGGAGAGCCAAGAGACCCAGTACTTC	CASSGGESQETQYF
TRBV6-5	14	NA	TRBD1	TRBJ2-3	TGTGCCAGCAGAGGACAGGGCGGCACAGATACGCAGTATTTT	CASRGQGGTDTQYF
TRBV20-1	11	NA	NA	TRBJ2-1	TGCAGTGCGCGGGAATACAATGAGCAGTTCTTC	CSAREYNEQFF
TRBV11-2	17	NA	TRBD1	TRBJ1-1	TGTGCCAGCAGCTTAACGGGGCAGGGGGTCCTGAACACTGAAGCTTTCTTT	CASSLTGQGVLNTEAFF
TRBV4-2	17	NA	NA	TRBJ2-3	TGTGCCAGCAGCCAAGATCAGGGTCACCTTAGCACAGATACGCAGTATTTT	CASSQDQGHLSTDTQYF
TRBV18	14	NA	TRBD1	TRBJ2-7	TGTGCCAGCTCAGGACAGGGGGCCAACTACGAGCAGTACTTC	CASSGQGANYEQYF
TRBV7-3	16	few	NA	TRBJ2-2	TGTGCCAGCAGCGTAAGGCAGGGCGCGAACACCGGGGAGCTGTTTTTT	CASSVRQGANTGELFF
TRBV7-2	13	NA	NA	TRBJ2-7	TGTGCCAGCAGCTTAGTGCGTGCCTACGAGCAGTACTTC	CASSLVRAYEQYF
TRBV7-9	13	NA	NA	TRBJ1-2	TGTGCCAGCAGCTCTAAGCAGGGCCTTGGCTACACCTTC	CASSSKQGLGYTF
TRBV6-4	14	NA	NA	TRBJ1-1	TGTGCCAGCAGTGAGCGGCACTCGAACACTGAAGCTTTCTTT	CASSERHSNTEAFF
TRBV19	13	NA	NA	TRBJ2-2	TGTGCCAGTAGTATAGATCGGGACGGGGAGCTGTTTTTT	CASSIDRDGELFF
TRBV6-2/TRBV6-3	14	NA	NA	TRBJ1-1	TGTGCCAGCAGCTCTGCAGGGATGAACACTGAAGCTTTCTTT	CASSSAGMNTEAFF
TRBV6-1	18	few	NA	TRBJ2-3	TGTGCCAGCAGTGATTCGGCGTGGGGGGGCTCTAGCACAGATACGCAGTATTTT	CASSDSAWGGSSTDTQYF
TRBV6-5	13	NA	NA	TRBJ1-2	TGTGCCAGCAGGTCAGGATTTCGCTATGGCTACACCTTC	CASRSGFRYGYTF
TRBV13	16	NA	TRBD2	TRBJ2-7	TGTGCCAGCAGCCCGGCGACTAGCGGGCGACCCTACGAGCAGTACTTC	CASSPATSGRPYEQYF
TRBV5-8	12	NA	NA	TRBJ2-1	TGTGCCAGCAGCTCGTATGGGGGGTTGCAGTTCTTC	CASSSYGGLQFF
TRBV28	15	NA	TRBD2	TRBJ2-1	TGTGCCAGCAGACCCAGCGGGGCCTCCTACAATGAGCAGTTCTTC	CASRPSGASYNEQFF